Listed here are 9 T cell receptor beta chains from one sample, sequenced in a study of CD8+CD57+ T cells in acquired aplastic anemia. CDR3 and TCR beta VDJ profiling relied on genomic DNA as the template. TCRdb re-called the reads with MiXCR, one entry per CDR3 protein. Here the sample spans tens of thousands of distinct CDR3 sequences, approximately 73% being singletons. The sequenced sample consisted of sorted CD4+, CD8+, or CD8+CD57+ T cells (not recorded which) from PBMCs. The receptors were sampled from a human donor in good health, serving as a control.

V and J are TRBV6-4 and TRBJ2-3; TRBD1 aligns across 7 bases. The trim removed 0 bases at V and 4 bases at J, leaving 1 base unmatched. Germline V gives CDR1 MRHNA, CDR2 SNTAGT. The CDR3 runs 14 residues. The CDR3 region is CASSDSTGADTQYF. The CDR3 DNA follows: TGTGCCAGCAGTGACTCCACAGGGGCAGATACGCAGTATTTT.

The V and J genes are TRBV25-1 and TRBJ1-4; D ambiguous. CDR1 is MGHDK, CDR2 SYGVNS, per germline. V gave up 4 bases and J gave up 5 bases, with 14 bases separating them. The CDR3 contains 15 residues. The CDR3 loop reads CASSGKYRKNEKLFF. The CDR3 DNA follows: TGTGCCAGCAGTGGCAAGTATAGGAAGAATGAAAAACTGTTTTTT.

V and J are TRBV15 and TRBJ2-5; D remains ambiguous. The germline V gene encodes CDR1 LNHNV and CDR2 YYDKDF (reference sequence). Trimming left V 0 bases short and J 4 bases short, with 12 bases between. The CDR3 runs to 15 residues. CDR3 residues: CATSREAAFGETQYF. The CDR3 coding sequence is TGTGCCACCAGCAGAGAGGCAGCCTTCGGAGAGACCCAGTACTTC.

This clonotype has just a few counts. The J gene is TRBJ1-2, the V gene TRBV12-3 or TRBV12-4, with no clear D. This CDR3 is built from 13 residues. V was shortened by 0 bases and J by 4 bases, with 6 bases between the two germline ends. The CDR3 spells CASSLASSYGYTF. CDR3 in DNA: TGTGCCAGCAGTTTAGCCAGCAGCTATGGCTACACCTTC.

This clonotype is medium-sized by share. The CDR3 DNA is TGTGCCAGCAGCCCCCGGGACAGGGAATCCTACGAGCAGTACTTC. Translation: CASSPRDRESYEQYF. The J gene is TRBJ2-7, the V gene TRBV4-2, with TRBD1 matching 9 bases. CDR1 and CDR2 (germline): LGHNA, YNFKEQ. The V segment lost 4 bases and the J segment 1 base; nucleotides outside the gene matches: 5. There are 15 residues in the CDR3.

The chain has TRBV10-2 and TRBJ2-7; 14 bases agree with TRBD2. The trim removed 9 bases at V and 9 bases at J, leaving 7 bases unmatched. The CDR3 has 13 residues. Germline V lookup: CDR1 WSHSY, CDR2 SAAADI. DNA for the CDR3: TGCGCCAGTGGGACTAGCGGGGGCACGGGGCAGTACTTC. This translates into CASGTSGGTGQYF.

V and J are TRBV2 and TRBJ2-1, with a tentative D call TRBD1 (6 bases). The CDR3 is 12 residues long. Germline V gene data show CDR1 as SNHLY and CDR2 as FYNNEI. Between the trimmed V and J ends, which lost 7 bases and 13 bases, there was a span of 17 bases. In DNA, the CDR3 is TGTGCCAGCACCGGGACACTCCTTGACCAGTTCTTC. Translated, it gives CASTGTLLDQFF.

The chain combines TRBV18 with TRBJ2-5, with D perhaps matching TRBD2 (6 bases). The CDR3 length is 15 residues. Trimming shortened V by 6 bases and J by 2 bases, and 16 bases separated the two germline ends. Looked up from germline, CDR1 is KGHSH and CDR2 is LQKENI. CDR3 sequence: CASSRREKGQETQYF. CDR3 in DNA: TGTGCCAGCTCTCGGAGGGAGAAGGGTCAAGAGACCCAGTACTTC.

This clonotype is large. This chain links TRBV10-3 with TRBJ1-6, with 8 positions matching TRBD1. V gave up 5 bases and J gave up 9 bases; unmatched junction bases: 9. The germline gives CDR1 ENHRY, CDR2 SYGVKD. The CDR3 has 15 amino acids. The CDR3 reads CAISPGTGVFSPLHF. DNA of the CDR3: TGTGCCATCAGTCCAGGGACAGGAGTATTTTCACCCCTCCACTTT.